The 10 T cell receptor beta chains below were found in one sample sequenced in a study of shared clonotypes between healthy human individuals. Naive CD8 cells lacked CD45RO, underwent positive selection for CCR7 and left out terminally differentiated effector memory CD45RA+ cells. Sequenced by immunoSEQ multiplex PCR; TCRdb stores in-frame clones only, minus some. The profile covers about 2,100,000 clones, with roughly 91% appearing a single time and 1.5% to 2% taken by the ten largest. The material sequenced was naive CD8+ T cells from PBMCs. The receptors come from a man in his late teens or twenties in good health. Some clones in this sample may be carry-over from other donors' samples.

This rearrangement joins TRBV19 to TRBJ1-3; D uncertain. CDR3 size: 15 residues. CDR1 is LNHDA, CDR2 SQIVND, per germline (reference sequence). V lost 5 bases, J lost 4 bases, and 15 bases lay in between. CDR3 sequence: CASSQRFGVGNTIYF. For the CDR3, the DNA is TGTGCCAGTAGTCAACGGTTTGGGGTCGGAAACACCATATATTTT.

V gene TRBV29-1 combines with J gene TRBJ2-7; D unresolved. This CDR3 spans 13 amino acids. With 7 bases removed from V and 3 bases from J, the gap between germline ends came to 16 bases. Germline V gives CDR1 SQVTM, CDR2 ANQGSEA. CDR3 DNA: TGCAGCGCTCACCTCCCGGGCTACTACGAGCAGTACTTC. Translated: CSAHLPGYYEQYF.

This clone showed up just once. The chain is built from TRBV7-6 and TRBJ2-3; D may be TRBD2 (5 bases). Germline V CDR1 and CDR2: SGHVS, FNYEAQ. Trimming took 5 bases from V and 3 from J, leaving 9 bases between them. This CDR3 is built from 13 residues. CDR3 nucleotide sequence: TGTGCCAGCAGCAAGAGGGCGACAGATACGCAGTATTTT. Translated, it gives CASSKRATDTQYF.

The CDR3 sequence: CASNSPGVSLNTEAFF. The CDR3 nucleotides are TGTGCCAGTAACTCCCCAGGGGTAAGTTTGAACACTGAAGCTTTCTTT. The chain joins TRBV7-9 to TRBJ1-1; TRBD1 might be the D (6 bases). The V and J ends lost 9 bases and 0 bases respectively, with 20 bases between them. Germline V gene lookup returns CDR1 SEHNR and CDR2 FQNEAQ (reference sequence). The CDR3 length is 16 residues.

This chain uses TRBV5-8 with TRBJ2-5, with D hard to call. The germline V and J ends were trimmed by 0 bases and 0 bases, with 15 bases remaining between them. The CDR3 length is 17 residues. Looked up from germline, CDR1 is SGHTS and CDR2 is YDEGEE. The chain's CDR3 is CASSLGISRWYQETQYF. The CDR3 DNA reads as TGTGCCAGCAGCTTGGGTATTAGCAGATGGTACCAAGAGACCCAGTACTTC.

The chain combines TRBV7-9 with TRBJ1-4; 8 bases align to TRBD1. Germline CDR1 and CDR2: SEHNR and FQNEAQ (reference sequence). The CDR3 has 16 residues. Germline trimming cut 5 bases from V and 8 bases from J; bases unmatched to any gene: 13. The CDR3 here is CASSARSGGESEKLFF. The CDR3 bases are TGTGCCAGCAGCGCCCGATCAGGGGGCGAAAGCGAAAAACTGTTTTTT.

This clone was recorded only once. The CDR3 sequence is CASRRDITGVFILYRANQPQHF. As DNA, the CDR3 is TGTGCCAGCAGGAGGGATATTACTGGGGTCTTTATATTATACAGGGCGAATCAGCCCCAGCATTTT. The chain uses TRBV21-1 and TRBJ1-5; no DNA check was done on the table's D call, TRBD1. TRBV21-1 is a listed pseudogene. The CDR3 is 22 residues long.

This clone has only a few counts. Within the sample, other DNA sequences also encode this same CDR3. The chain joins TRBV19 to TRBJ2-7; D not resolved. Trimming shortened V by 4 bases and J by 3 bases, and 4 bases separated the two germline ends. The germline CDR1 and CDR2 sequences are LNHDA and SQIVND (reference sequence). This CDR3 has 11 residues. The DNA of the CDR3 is TGTGCCAGTAGTACCGACTACGAGCAGTACTTC. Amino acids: CASSTDYEQYF.

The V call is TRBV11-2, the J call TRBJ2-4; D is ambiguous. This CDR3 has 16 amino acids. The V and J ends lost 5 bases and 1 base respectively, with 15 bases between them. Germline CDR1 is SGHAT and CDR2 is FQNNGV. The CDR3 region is CASSITSRGAKNIQYF. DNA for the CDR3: TGTGCCAGCAGCATCACCTCTAGAGGTGCCAAAAACATTCAGTACTTC.

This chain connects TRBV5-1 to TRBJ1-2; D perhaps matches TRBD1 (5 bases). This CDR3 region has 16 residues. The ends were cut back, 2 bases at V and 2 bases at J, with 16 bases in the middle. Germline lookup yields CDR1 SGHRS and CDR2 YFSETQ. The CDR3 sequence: CASSFGDQGLNYGYTF. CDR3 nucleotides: TGCGCCAGCAGCTTCGGAGACCAGGGACTCAACTATGGCTACACCTTC.